The 15 T cell receptor beta chains below come from one sample, sequenced in a study of a mutant IDH1 vaccine in newly diagnosed glioma (dated by TCRdb to the early 2020s). No antigen is known for these receptors. The library relied on the immunoSEQ multiplex PCR assay. TCRdb retrieved this table from immuneACCESS and kept in-frame rearrangements only. Not all clones are present; in checked studies, unresolved V genes account for under half, and no reason is known for the remainder. The sample table holds 50,000 to 65,000 clones, of which around 83% were seen once. The leading ten clones occupy about 3.3% of the sample. Sample time point, as interpreted from the label and publication: week 47, end of study. A 20-mer mutant IDH1 peptide at 300 micrograms in Montanide made up each vaccine dose, which was injected subcutaneously together with topical imiquimod. This sample comprised PBMCs, obtained from a glioma patient whose treatment included an IDH1 peptide vaccine. These receptors were taken from a woman between 50 and 59 years old with glioma.

The chain uses TRBV5-6 and TRBJ2-2, with D hard to call. From germline, CDR1 is SGHDT and CDR2 YYEEEE. This CDR3 is 13 amino acids long. V was trimmed by 3 bases and J by 5 bases, leaving 8 bases between them. The CDR3 protein is CASSSPWTGELFF. The CDR3, as DNA: TGTGCCAGCAGCTCTCCATGGACCGGGGAGCTGTTTTTT.

Here the CDR3 DNA reads TGTGCCAGCAGCTCACTAACGGGGGGGATTGGGACAGATACGCAGTATTTT. Protein sequence: CASSSLTGGIGTDTQYF. V usage is TRBV5-4 and J usage is TRBJ2-3; 8 bases map to TRBD2. J gave up 3 bases and V 3 bases, and 12 bases lay outside the gene matches. Germline V gene lookup returns CDR1 SGHNT and CDR2 YYREEE (reference sequence). CDR3 length equals 17 residues.

The chain joins TRBV7-3 to TRBJ2-7, with 9 positions matching TRBD1. CDR3 length equals 15 residues. The ends lost 5 bases at V and 6 bases at J; junction bases unmatched: 11. The germline V gene encodes CDR1 SGHTA and CDR2 FQGTGA. CDR3 bases: TGTGCCAGCAGCCTAAGAGGGGACAGGGCCAGCGAGCAGTACTTC. This encodes CASSLRGDRASEQYF.

V usage is TRBV5-4 and J usage is TRBJ1-4; TRBD1 is a possible D gene (5 bases). Germline CDR1 and CDR2: SGHNT and YYREEE (reference sequence). CDR3 length: 15 residues. V was pared by 4 bases and J by 5 bases, with 15 bases between. The CDR3 protein is CASSRRGAANEKLFF. In DNA form, the CDR3 reads TGTGCCAGCAGCCGTAGGGGCGCCGCAAATGAAAAACTGTTTTTT.

The gene calls are TRBV7-2 and TRBJ2-7, with 10 bases that match TRBD1. The trim removed 5 bases at V and 2 bases at J, leaving 6 bases unmatched. The CDR3 runs to 15 residues. Germline values: CDR1 SGHTA, CDR2 FQGNSA. The CDR3 here is CASSRGGTGAYEQYF. CDR3 bases: TGTGCCAGCAGCCGCGGAGGGACAGGGGCCTACGAGCAGTACTTC.

The chain employs TRBV5-4 and TRBJ1-1; tentative D call: TRBD1 (6 bases). Germline V lookup: CDR1 SGHNT, CDR2 YYREEE (reference sequence). CDR3 size: 14 residues. The germline V and J ends were trimmed by 4 bases and 6 bases, with 16 bases remaining between them. CDR3 DNA sequence: TGTGCCAGCAGCGGACGCAGGGGCGCTCCTGAAGCTTTCTTT. It translates to CASSGRRGAPEAFF.

The gene calls are TRBV5-1 and TRBJ1-2; 7 bases are shared with TRBD1. The CDR3 runs to 15 residues. V dropped 6 bases and J dropped 2; count of bases not matched to a gene: 10. CDR1 and CDR2 from the germline V gene are SGHRS and YFSETQ. CDR3 sequence reads: CASTHSRGRNYGYTF. The CDR3 DNA sequence: TGCGCCAGCACCCACTCGAGGGGGCGGAACTATGGCTACACCTTC.

The chain employs TRBV29-1 and TRBJ1-2; no definite D call. Trimming removed 4 bases from V and 5 bases from J, with 17 bases in between. The CDR3 covers 14 residues. Germline-derived CDR1 and CDR2 are SQVTM and ANQGSEA. In DNA, the CDR3 is TGCAGCGTTGGGGGAGGTATCTTGGAGTATGGCTACACCTTC. It is translated as CSVGGGILEYGYTF.

This clone was found once. The chain links TRBV9 to TRBJ1-2, with D perhaps matching TRBD1 (6 bases). Germline CDR1 is SGDLS and CDR2 is YYNGEE. Trimming cost V 4 bases and J 7 bases, with 17 bases left between them. The CDR3 runs 14 residues. CDR3 bases: TGTGCCAGCAGCCCCGGGCAGGGGATGCGTGGCTACACCTTC. It is translated as CASSPGQGMRGYTF.

This clone was detected only a few times. The chain combines TRBV9 with TRBJ2-3; 10 bases are shared with TRBD2. V gave up 4 bases and J gave up 1 base; unmatched junction bases: 6. The CDR3 length is 16 residues. Per germline, CDR1 SGDLS and CDR2 YYNGEE. The chain's CDR3 is CASSISGTSGTDTQYF. As DNA, the CDR3 is TGTGCCAGCAGCATCTCCGGGACTAGCGGCACAGATACGCAGTATTTT.

A single count supports this clone. The chain is built from TRBV5-6 and TRBJ1-2; 11 bases fit TRBD1. From germline, CDR1 is SGHDT and CDR2 YYEEEE. The CDR3 sequence is 17 residues long. Trimming removed 4 bases from V and 4 bases from J; junction bases left unmatched: 12. This CDR3 is CASSTGTGGTKGYGYTF. In DNA, the CDR3 is TGTGCCAGCAGCACCGGGACAGGGGGAACGAAAGGCTATGGCTACACCTTC.

J is TRBJ1-2 and V is TRBV28; 10 bases are a match to TRBD1. Germline CDR1 MDHEN, CDR2 SYDVKM. The CDR3 is 15 amino acids. With V trimmed by 8 bases and J by 5 bases, 11 bases remained unmatched. This CDR3 reads CASRVPTGGRYGYTF. The CDR3 nucleotides read TGTGCCAGCCGGGTGCCGACAGGGGGCAGGTATGGCTACACCTTC.

V is TRBV6-5 and J is TRBJ1-5, with 9 nucleotides matching TRBD1. Trimming took 2 bases from V and 1 from J; bases not matched to a gene: 3. This CDR3 spans 16 amino acids. CDR1 MNHEY and CDR2 SVGAGI come from the germline V gene. The CDR3 sequence: CASSYRDRVSNQPQHF. The DNA of the CDR3 is TGTGCCAGCAGTTACCGGGACAGGGTAAGCAATCAGCCCCAGCATTTT.

The rearrangement joins TRBV2 to TRBJ2-7; D gene ambiguous. V dropped 1 base and J dropped 6 bases, with 7 bases sitting between them. The CDR3 length is 12 residues. Germline values: CDR1 SNHLY, CDR2 FYNNEI. The CDR3 bases are TGTGCCAGCAGTGAAGGGCAGATCGAGCAGTACTTC. This gives the protein CASSEGQIEQYF.

The J gene is TRBJ2-5, the V gene TRBV18; D may correspond to TRBD1 or TRBD2 (6 bases each). V was pared by 3 bases and J by 4 bases, with 9 bases between. CDR3 length: 13 amino acids. The germline V gene encodes CDR1 KGHSH and CDR2 LQKENI. The CDR3 protein is CASSPEGGETQYF. In DNA, the CDR3 is TGTGCCAGCTCACCGGAGGGGGGAGAGACCCAGTACTTC.